This TCR beta chain was captured in a study of T cell changes during pregnancy in multiple sclerosis. There are 16 residues in the CDR3. With 4 bases clipped from V and 3 bases from J, the junction kept 3 bases outside the gene matches. Germline V gene lookup returns CDR1 LNHNV and CDR2 YYDKDF (reference sequence). Generated by immunoSEQ multiplex PCR, the TCRdb table keeps only in-frame clones and is missing some. This sample has over 65,000 clones, with 75% to 95% found just once. This clone was picked up a small number of times. Source: peripheral blood, taken in the second trimester of pregnancy. The clonotype comes from a female donor with multiple sclerosis, enrolled in a pregnancy study. This rearrangement joins TRBV15 to TRBJ2-3, with 14 bases aligning to TRBD2. CDR3: CATSKRLAGGTDTQYF. For the CDR3, the DNA is TGTGCCACCAGCAAACGACTAGCGGGGGGGACAGATACGCAGTATTTT.